These T cell receptor beta chains were read from a single sample in a study of T cell changes during pregnancy in multiple sclerosis. The table came from immunoSEQ multiplex PCR; TCRdb's copy has only in-frame clones and leaves some out. The repertoire consists of under 60,000 clones, with over 80% occurring once and the leading ten covering 0.25%. Here the sequenced sample was CD4+ T cells from peripheral blood mononuclear cells, taken in the third trimester of pregnancy. These receptors came from a female donor with multiple sclerosis, enrolled in a pregnancy study. CDR3s include the opening cysteine and the closing phenylalanine or tryptophan. A D gene is named only where the DNA matches it firmly.

D gene	V gene	J gene	CDR3 protein
NA	TRBV5-1	TRBJ2-4	CASSSPGGMRTKNIQYF
TRBD2	TRBV27	TRBJ2-5	CASRLAGKETQYF
NA	TRBV5-6	TRBJ2-3	CASSFAGKRTDTQYF
NA	TRBV19	TRBJ2-5	CATAVGSGRRETQYF
TRBD2	TRBV4-1	TRBJ2-2	CASSQQGRGGELFF
TRBD1	TRBV2	TRBJ1-2	CASRGTGVGYTF
TRBD1	TRBV19	TRBJ1-5	CASRDRVSQPQHF
TRBD1	TRBV6-1	TRBJ1-5	CASSEEQAGRGREPQHF
TRBD1	TRBV7-2	TRBJ2-1	CASSQGTGEVSYNEQFF
NA	TRBV14	TRBJ1-6	CASSQAVSPNSPLHF
TRBD1	TRBV7-3	TRBJ1-1	CASSSGTGGTEAFF
TRBD1	TRBV7-2	TRBJ2-4	CASSSGQGIAKNIQYF
NA	TRBV5-1	TRBJ2-3	CASSWTVASTDTQYF
NA	TRBV5-1	TRBJ1-2	CASSLETAGKGYTF
NA	TRBV5-1	TRBJ1-4	CASSLGQGYEKLFF
TRBD2	TRBV4-2	TRBJ2-7	CASSQAEGAGASHEQYF
TRBD1	TRBV9	TRBJ1-2	CASSAGTVHGYTF
TRBD1	TRBV4-1	TRBJ1-3	CASSQEGTAFSGNTIYF
NA	TRBV28	TRBJ1-4	CASSLQGPNEKLFF
NA	TRBV30	TRBJ1-2	CAWSVMNTNYGYTF
NA	TRBV10-3	TRBJ2-1	CAIAPSSYNEQFF
TRBD1	TRBV28	TRBJ2-7	CASSSGGTGLYEQYF
TRBD2	TRBV5-1	TRBJ2-1	CASSYLGLAGGLYNEQFF
TRBD1	TRBV5-1	TRBJ2-2	CASSRGQGTNTGELFF
NA	TRBV30	TRBJ1-5	CAWSSSGGGQPQHF
TRBD1	TRBV5-1	TRBJ1-2	CASSRPMGTGSNYGYTF
TRBD1	TRBV6-6	TRBJ2-7	CASSTGQGGIHEQYF
NA	TRBV5-6	TRBJ1-2	CASSFRGGVHGYTF
TRBD2	TRBV7-8	TRBJ2-1	CASSLGGLAGPYNEQFF
TRBD2	TRBV7-8	TRBJ2-7	CASSSGTLSEQYF
NA	TRBV19	TRBJ2-1	CASSIAGNEQFF
TRBD2	TRBV5-6	TRBJ2-2	CASSPGTSGRVNTGELFF
NA	TRBV28	TRBJ2-6	CASSISPGAGANVLTF
NA	TRBV27	TRBJ1-1	CASSPWRGTEAFF
TRBD1	TRBV6-5	TRBJ1-1	CATNPGTGGSAFF
NA	TRBV6-1	TRBJ1-5	CASRTAMDQPQHF
TRBD1	TRBV28	TRBJ1-3	CASRDNRGLDTIYF
TRBD1	TRBV6-7	TRBJ1-2	CASSPRCDRGQPPPPFHYGYTF
TRBD1	TRBV30	TRBJ2-1	CAWREQGGWYNEQFF
TRBD1	TRBV5-6	TRBJ1-1	CASNQMLTGGTEAFF
NA	TRBV12-5	TRBJ2-2	CASGSDPGLSPGELFF
NA	TRBV14	TRBJ2-7	CASSQRLQYEQYF
NA	TRBV11-2	TRBJ1-1	CASSLWANTEAFF
NA	TRBV11-2	TRBJ1-5	CASSLSGGSNQPQHF
NA	TRBV5-6	TRBJ2-7	CASGYPTDSSYEQYF
TRBD1	TRBV29-1	TRBJ2-1	CSVEETGVEQFF
NA	TRBV5-1	TRBJ2-1	CASRLVSNEQFF
NA	TRBV5-4	TRBJ2-7	CASSTLTESYEQYF